These 11 T cell receptor beta chains were all obtained from the same sample, sequenced in a study of blood T cell repertoires in COVID-19. Produced via immunoSEQ multiplex PCR; TCRdb's table is partial and in-frame only. The profile shows under 250,000 clones, around 89% of them singletons. Sequenced material: peripheral blood. The receptors were sampled from a woman in her 30s with COVID-19, enrolled during active disease.

The chain has TRBV4-3 and TRBJ2-7; TRBD1 aligns across 10 bases. V shed 3 bases and J 2 bases; nucleotides not matched to a gene: 4. Germline V lookup: CDR1 LGHNA, CDR2 YSLEER. This CDR3 is 15 amino acids long. In nucleotides, the CDR3 is TGCGCCAGCAGCCAGGACAGGGGGAGTCCCTACGAGCAGTACTTC. Translation gives CASSQDRGSPYEQYF.

The chain has TRBV4-2 and TRBJ2-7, with a possible D match to TRBD2 (5 bases). The CDR3 is 13 amino acids. Trimming shortened V by 0 bases and J by 8 bases, and 11 bases separated the two germline ends. CDR1 LGHNA and CDR2 YNFKEQ come from the germline V gene. CDR3 loop: CASSQETRVKQYF. The CDR3 coding sequence is TGTGCCAGCAGCCAAGAGACGAGGGTTAAGCAGTACTTC.

This chain connects TRBV7-2 to TRBJ2-1; D is perhaps TRBD1 (7 bases). CDR1 is SGHTA, CDR2 FQGNSA, per germline. V lost 5 bases to trimming and J lost 10 bases, with 21 bases between them. The CDR3 is 15 residues long. This chain's CDR3 is CASSQRQGGRDEQFF. DNA of the CDR3: TGTGCCAGCAGCCAGAGACAGGGAGGCCGGGACGAGCAGTTCTTC.

This clone was observed a single time. CDR3 DNA: TGCGCCAGCAGCTGGGTCGAGGGGCCTAGCGGGAGATCCACAGATACGCAGTATTTT. Amino acids: CASSWVEGPSGRSTDTQYF. J is TRBJ2-3 and V is TRBV5-1, with 10 nucleotides matching TRBD2. Germline CDR1 and CDR2: SGHRS and YFSETQ. This CDR3 has 19 amino acids. Trimming cost V 3 bases and J 2 bases; bases outside gene matches: 15.

The gene calls are TRBV7-9 and TRBJ1-5, with 8 bases matching TRBD1. The CDR3 contains 13 residues. Germline assignment: CDR1 SEHNR and CDR2 FQNEAQ (reference sequence). V was pared by 5 bases and J by 6 bases, with 3 bases of the junction left unmatched. CDR3 residues: CASSPDRAQPQHF. In DNA form, the CDR3 reads TGTGCCAGCAGCCCGGACAGGGCTCAGCCCCAGCATTTT.

V gene TRBV7-9 combines with J gene TRBJ1-4; TRBD1 matches 7 bases. This CDR3 contains 15 residues. With V trimmed by 1 base and J by 4 bases, 3 bases remained unmatched. The V gene's germline CDR1 is SEHNR and CDR2 FQNEAQ (reference sequence). CDR3 protein: CASSLVGQDNEKLFF. In DNA, the CDR3 is TGTGCCAGCAGCTTAGTAGGACAGGATAATGAAAAACTGTTTTTT.

Here the CDR3 DNA reads TGTGCCAGCAGTTCCCGGACTAGCACCTACAATGAGCAGTTCTTC. It encodes CASSSRTSTYNEQFF. The chain recombines TRBV6-4 with TRBJ2-1, with 8 bases aligning to TRBD2. This CDR3 region has 15 residues. Looked up from germline, CDR1 is MRHNA and CDR2 is SNTAGT. J gave up 2 bases and V 5 bases, and 5 bases lay outside the gene matches.

The gene calls are TRBV21-1 and TRBJ1-1. TRBV21-1 is a listed pseudogene. The CDR3 consists of 14 residues. As DNA, the CDR3 is TGTGCCAGCAGCGACGACGGGATGAACACTGAAGCTTTCTTT. Protein sequence: CASSDDGMNTEAFF.

The gene calls are TRBV5-4 and TRBJ2-1, with TRBD2 identical over 10 bases. This CDR3 is built from 15 residues. CDR1 and CDR2 (germline): SGHNT, YYREEE (reference sequence). The J segment lost 1 base and the V segment lost 4 bases, leaving 2 bases of the junction unmatched. The CDR3 loop reads CASSPTSGSYNEQFF. CDR3 nucleotide sequence: TGTGCCAGCAGCCCGACTAGCGGGTCCTACAATGAGCAGTTCTTC.

V and J are TRBV3-1 (or the pseudogene TRBV3-2) and TRBJ1-2, with TRBD1 matching 7 bases. Germline V CDR1 and CDR2: LGHDT, YNNKEL (reference sequence). This CDR3 is 16 amino acids long. J gave up 5 bases and V 1 base, and 10 bases lay outside the gene matches. Here the CDR3 DNA reads TGTGCCAGCAGCCAAGGCTCGACAGGGCAACGGTATGGCTACACCTTC. Its protein is CASSQGSTGQRYGYTF.

The chain links TRBV25-1 to TRBJ1-1; 10 nucleotides agree with TRBD1. The germline V gene has CDR1 MGHDK and CDR2 SYGVNS. J was trimmed by 11 bases and V by 7 bases; bases with no gene match: 13. The CDR3 runs 14 residues. The CDR3 sequence: CASKPPGQGRSAFF. DNA for the CDR3: TGTGCCAGCAAGCCCCCGGGACAGGGGCGATCGGCTTTCTTT.